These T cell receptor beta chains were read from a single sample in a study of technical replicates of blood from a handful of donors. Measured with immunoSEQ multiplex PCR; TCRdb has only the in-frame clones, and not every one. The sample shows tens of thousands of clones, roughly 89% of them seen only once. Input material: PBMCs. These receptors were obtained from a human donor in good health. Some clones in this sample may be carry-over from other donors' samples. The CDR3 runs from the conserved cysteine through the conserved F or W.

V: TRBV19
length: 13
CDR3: CASRLDGNYGYTF

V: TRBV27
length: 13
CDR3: CASSLAGAYEQYF

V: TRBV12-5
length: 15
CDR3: CASGREGIRAYEQYF

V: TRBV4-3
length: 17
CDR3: CASSPTSGGKNTGELFF

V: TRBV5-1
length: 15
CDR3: CASSLAPTGNYEQYF

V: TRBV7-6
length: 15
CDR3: CASSQIQGTGNTIYF

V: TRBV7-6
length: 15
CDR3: CASSLQAEIYYEQYF

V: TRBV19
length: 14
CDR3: CASSKGPVVHTQYF

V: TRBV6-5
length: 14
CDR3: CASSRDREGNTIYF

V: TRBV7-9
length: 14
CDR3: CASRAGSTYNEQFF

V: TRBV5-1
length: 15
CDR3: CASSLGGQGTEKLFF

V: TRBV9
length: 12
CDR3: CASSQSGDTQYF

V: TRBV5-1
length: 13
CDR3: CASRERREAGYTF

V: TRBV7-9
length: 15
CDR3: CASQYGDRGSYEQYF

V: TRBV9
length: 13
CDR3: CASSVFAVNEQFF

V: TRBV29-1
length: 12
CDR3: CSVDTSSDTQYF

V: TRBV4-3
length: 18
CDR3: CASSQDRVQRGGGNEQFF

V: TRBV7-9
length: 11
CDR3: CASSSQETQYF

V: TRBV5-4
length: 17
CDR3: CASSLGGRAGGADTQYF

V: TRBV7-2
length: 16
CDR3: CASSLGTSGVKETQYF

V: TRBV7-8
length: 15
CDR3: CASSLSPRVNTEAFF

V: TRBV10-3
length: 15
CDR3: CAISEGGTYNSPLHF

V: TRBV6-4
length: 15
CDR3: CASSDGGSGSNIQYF

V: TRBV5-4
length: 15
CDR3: CASSADQGAIGELFF

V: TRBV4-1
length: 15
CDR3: CASSQVVGTVGEQYF

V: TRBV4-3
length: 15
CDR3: CASSQDPGNNQPQHF